A single T cell receptor beta chain is shown here with its context. Its target is not known. The germline V and J ends were trimmed by 6 bases and 3 bases, with 13 bases remaining between them. Per the germline V gene, CDR1 is SGHRS and CDR2 is YFSETQ. CDR3 size: 13 residues. Sequencing used cDNA as its template, made by extracting RNA and reverse transcribing it. Here immunoSEQ multiplex PCR was the method, and the copy in TCRdb shows in-frame clones only, minus some. The sample carries 250,000 to 350,000 clones, 45% to 70% recorded once. The data are from a study of CD8+ T cells in alopecia areata. Findings and limits, study-wide: TCR sharing across patients was less clear than in mice, possibly HLA-related. The presence of one nonresponder keeps the tie between baseline CD8+ expansion and response uncertain. Among the 100 top clones, expanded CD8+ clones, like scalp clonality, were significantly decreased by tofacitinib.

The treatment denotes: oral pan-JAK inhibitor, 5-10 mg twice daily. The sample consisted of CD4+ T cells sorted from blood, taken at roughly week 52, from a patient treated with tofacitinib. The sequence was collected from a human donor with alopecia areata. The chain recombines TRBV5-1 with TRBJ2-7, with D possibly TRBD1 on 6 matching bases. The CDR3 sequence is CASTSTGNYEQYF. The CDR3 DNA is TGCGCCAGCACCTCGACAGGAAACTACGAGCAGTACTTC.